The rows below give T cell receptor beta chains drawn from one sample of a study of blood T cell repertoires in COVID-19. Clones were read by immunoSEQ multiplex PCR, and TCRdb kept only the in-frame ones, dropping some. This table has about 180,000 clones, around 80% appearing once. Sequencing was done on a sample of peripheral blood. These TCRs come from a woman in her 70s with acute or convalescent COVID-19. CDR3s include the opening cysteine and the closing phenylalanine or tryptophan. D genes are given only for firm matches. Clone size is not always given. Where it is, it says once, few, many or a class for expanded clones.

CDR3,DNA,size,J,D,V
CASSLVVRDQPQHF,TGTGCCAGCAGCTTAGTAGTCCGGGATCAGCCCCAGCATTTT,NA,TRBJ1-5,NA,TRBV7-8
CASSPDRATDTQYF,TGTGCTAGCAGCCCGGACAGGGCCACAGATACGCAGTATTTT,NA,TRBJ2-3,TRBD1,TRBV7-7
CASSLGGQGLADTQYF,TGTGCCAGCAGCTTGGGGGGACAGGGGTTGGCAGATACGCAGTATTTT,NA,TRBJ2-3,TRBD1,TRBV5-4
CASSVGTSGTDTQYF,TGTGCCAGCAGCGTAGGGACTAGCGGCACAGATACGCAGTATTTT,NA,TRBJ2-3,TRBD2,TRBV9
CASSRQGAPGADTQYF,TGTGCCAGCAGCCGACAGGGGGCGCCGGGTGCAGATACGCAGTATTTT,NA,TRBJ2-3,TRBD1,TRBV3-1/TRBV3-2
CASSVATSGGGYNEQFF,TGTGCCAGCAGCGTAGCTACGAGCGGGGGTGGCTACAATGAGCAGTTCTTC,NA,TRBJ2-1,TRBD2,TRBV9
CASSQGLGYEQYF,TGTGCCAGCAGCCAAGGCCTAGGTTACGAGCAGTACTTC,NA,TRBJ2-7,NA,TRBV4-2
CASSLSLGGTDYGYTF,TGTGCCAGCAGCTTATCGTTGGGGGGGACTGACTATGGCTACACCTTC,NA,TRBJ1-2,NA,TRBV7-2
CASSYLGAEAFF,TGTGCCAGCAGTTACCTGGGCGCTGAAGCTTTCTTT,NA,TRBJ1-1,NA,TRBV6-5
CASSYSTSGNTGELFF,TGTGCCAGCAGTTACTCGACTAGCGGGAACACCGGGGAGCTGTTTTTT,NA,TRBJ2-2,TRBD2,TRBV6-2/TRBV6-3
CASSYGQSTGELFF,TGTGCCAGCAGTTATGGTCAGTCCACCGGGGAGCTGTTTTTT,NA,TRBJ2-2,NA,TRBV6-2/TRBV6-3
CASTLQGLATNEKLFF,TGCGCCAGCACCCTGCAGGGGCTTGCAACTAATGAAAAACTGTTTTTT,NA,TRBJ1-4,NA,TRBV4-1
CASSSRPSGSPYEQYF,TGTGCCAGCAGCTCCCGACCTAGCGGGAGTCCCTACGAGCAGTACTTC,NA,TRBJ2-7,TRBD2,TRBV5-4
CASSPSRTSYNEQFF,TGTGCCAGCAGTCCCTCGAGAACCTCCTACAATGAGCAGTTCTTC,NA,TRBJ2-1,NA,TRBV6-5
CASSQGQGGTDTQYF,TGTGCCAGCAGTCAGGGACAGGGTGGCACAGATACGCAGTATTTT,NA,TRBJ2-3,TRBD1,TRBV3-1/TRBV3-2
CASSDRRGHPYEQYF,TGTGCCAGCAGTGACCGCCGGGGACATCCCTACGAGCAGTACTTC,NA,TRBJ2-7,NA,TRBV6-2/TRBV6-3
CASSGGRSHEQFF,TGCGCCAGCAGCGGCGGGAGATCTCATGAGCAGTTCTTC,NA,TRBJ2-1,TRBD2,TRBV5-1
CAYLRSSYNSPLHF,TGTGCCTATTTACGTAGCTCCTATAATTCACCCCTCCACTTT,NA,TRBJ1-6,NA,TRBV30
CASSYGDRGGNYGYTF,TGTGCCAGCAGTTATGGGGACAGGGGGGGTAACTATGGCTACACCTTC,once,TRBJ1-2,TRBD1,TRBV28
CASSQAHYGDEQYF,TGCGCCAGCAGCCAAGCCCACTACGGGGACGAGCAGTACTTC,few,TRBJ2-7,NA,TRBV4-1
CASVASGGYEQYF,TGTGCCAGCGTGGCTAGCGGGGGCTACGAGCAGTACTTC,NA,TRBJ2-7,TRBD2,TRBV2
CASSSPDRAGNTIYF,TGTGCCAGCAGCTCTCCTGACAGGGCTGGAAACACCATATATTTT,NA,TRBJ1-3,TRBD1,TRBV7-2
CAISGRGRDTEAFF,TGTGCCATCAGTGGAAGGGGGCGCGACACTGAAGCTTTCTTT,NA,TRBJ1-1,TRBD1,TRBV10-3
CASSLPSWDRREQYF,TGTGCCAGCAGCTTGCCAAGTTGGGACAGGCGCGAGCAGTACTTC,NA,TRBJ2-7,TRBD1,TRBV5-4
CASSYGTGVDEQYF,TGTGCCAGCAGTTACGGGACAGGGGTCGACGAGCAGTACTTC,NA,TRBJ2-7,TRBD1,TRBV6-6
CASSLGAGAQETQYF,TGCGCCAGCAGCTTGGGAGCGGGGGCCCAAGAGACCCAGTACTTC,NA,TRBJ2-5,TRBD2,TRBV5-1
CASSSGAGGRYNEQFF,TGTGCCAGCAGTTCGGGAGCGGGAGGGAGGTACAATGAGCAGTTCTTC,NA,TRBJ2-1,TRBD2,TRBV27
CASSRQTGGGYEQYF,TGTGCCAGCAGTCGACAGACAGGGGGCGGATACGAGCAGTACTTC,few,TRBJ2-7,TRBD1,TRBV27
CSVGTGERYGYTF,TGCAGCGTTGGTACAGGGGAAAGATATGGCTACACCTTC,NA,TRBJ1-2,TRBD1,TRBV29-1
CASSLGGPRSNTGELFF,TGCGCCAGCAGCTTGGGGGGGCCCCGCTCGAACACCGGGGAGCTGTTTTTT,NA,TRBJ2-2,NA,TRBV5-1
CASSLRGPSGRKDYEQYF,TGTGCCAGCAGCTTAAGGGGGCCTAGCGGGAGGAAGGACTACGAGCAGTACTTC,NA,TRBJ2-7,TRBD2,TRBV7-2
CASEAGQGPDTQYF,TGTGCCTCAGAGGCGGGACAGGGGCCAGATACGCAGTATTTT,NA,TRBJ2-3,TRBD1,TRBV10-3
CASSLDGTDGYTF,TGCGCCAGCAGCTTGGACGGGACAGATGGCTACACCTTC,NA,TRBJ1-2,TRBD1,TRBV5-1
CSASLLANSYEQYF,TGCAGTGCTAGTCTACTAGCGAACTCCTACGAGCAGTACTTC,NA,TRBJ2-7,TRBD2,TRBV20-1
CSVVELNTEAFF,TGCAGCGTTGTGGAGCTGAACACTGAAGCTTTCTTT,NA,TRBJ1-1,NA,TRBV29-1
CAQNAAANQPQHF,TGTGCCCAAAACGCGGCAGCCAATCAGCCCCAGCATTTT,NA,TRBJ1-5,NA,TRBV9
CASRNTATNEKLFF,TGTGCCAGTAGAAACACAGCAACTAATGAAAAACTGTTTTTT,once,TRBJ1-4,NA,TRBV19
CASSFAAGGTGIQETQYF,TGTGCCAGCAGCTTCGCCGCCGGGGGGACAGGAATACAAGAGACCCAGTACTTC,NA,TRBJ2-5,NA,TRBV7-2
CSALQARELFF,TGCAGTGCCCTACAGGCCCGGGAGCTGTTTTTT,NA,TRBJ2-2,NA,TRBV20-1
CASSQAPNSPLHF,TGTGCCAGCAGCCAGGCCCCGAATTCACCCCTCCACTTT,NA,TRBJ1-6,NA,TRBV3-1/TRBV3-2
CATSRPGGYEQYF,TGTGCCACCAGCAGACCGGGAGGCTACGAGCAGTACTTC,NA,TRBJ2-7,TRBD2,TRBV15
CASSQIRDSNSPLHF,TGCGCCAGCAGCCAAATCAGGGACAGTAATTCACCCCTCCACTTT,NA,TRBJ1-6,TRBD1,TRBV4-1
CASSQPLTGGNEQFF,TGTGCCAGCAGTCAACCTTTGACAGGGGGGAATGAGCAGTTCTTC,once,TRBJ2-1,TRBD1,TRBV3-1/TRBV3-2
CASSFGGASRYNEQFF,TGTGCCAGCAGTTTTGGTGGAGCTAGCAGGTACAATGAGCAGTTCTTC,NA,TRBJ2-1,NA,TRBV28
CASGLDKGTGGNTIYF,TGTGCTAGTGGTTTGGATAAAGGGACAGGGGGAAACACCATATATTTT,NA,TRBJ1-3,TRBD1,TRBV12-5
CASSFGLAKNTGELFF,TGTGCCAGCAGCTTTGGACTAGCGAAGAACACCGGGGAGCTGTTTTTT,NA,TRBJ2-2,TRBD2,TRBV7-9
CASSLDRAAGNTIYF,TGTGCTAGCAGCCTCGACAGGGCCGCCGGAAACACCATATATTTT,NA,TRBJ1-3,TRBD1,TRBV7-7
CASRRQNTEAFF,TGTGCCAGCAGGCGTCAGAACACTGAAGCTTTCTTT,NA,TRBJ1-1,NA,TRBV28
CASSLVMGGTEAFF,TGTGCCAGCAGCTTGGTTATGGGAGGCACTGAAGCTTTCTTT,few,TRBJ1-1,NA,TRBV5-4
CASSLGGLGSEAFF,TGTGCCAGCAGCTTGGGAGGGTTAGGGTCTGAAGCTTTCTTT,NA,TRBJ1-1,NA,TRBV7-9
CAISEEGEAFF,TGTGCCATCAGTGAGGAGGGAGAAGCTTTCTTT,NA,TRBJ1-1,NA,TRBV10-3
CASSLITGGYEQYF,TGTGCCAGCAGCTTAATAACAGGGGGATACGAGCAGTACTTC,NA,TRBJ2-7,TRBD1,TRBV7-2
CASSRGLTPANYGYTF,TGTGCCAGCAGCCGGGGTTTGACCCCAGCTAACTATGGCTACACCTTC,NA,TRBJ1-2,NA,TRBV7-2
CAPRGPRGVGHNEQFF,TGTGCTCCCAGGGGTCCCCGAGGCGTTGGCCACAATGAGCAGTTCTTC,NA,TRBJ2-1,NA,TRBV9
CASYNWGRVYEQYF,TGTGCCAGCTACAATTGGGGGCGAGTCTACGAGCAGTACTTC,NA,TRBJ2-7,NA,TRBV5-8
CASSRSTGKFVYGYTF,TGTGCCAGCAGTCGCTCCACAGGGAAATTTGTCTATGGCTACACCTTC,NA,TRBJ1-2,NA,TRBV27
CASSLGEIAEQFF,TGTGCCAGCAGCTTAGGAGAGATCGCTGAGCAGTTCTTC,NA,TRBJ2-1,NA,TRBV7-8
CASTPGTGVVYEQYF,TGTGCCAGTACCCCCGGGACAGGGGTGGTCTACGAGCAGTACTTC,NA,TRBJ2-7,TRBD1,TRBV19
CASSYSMGPDQPQHF,TGTGCCAGCAGTTACTCAATGGGGCCAGATCAGCCCCAGCATTTT,NA,TRBJ1-5,NA,TRBV6-6
CASSPHPTGELFF,TGTGCCAGCAGCCCCCATCCCACCGGGGAGCTGTTTTTT,NA,TRBJ2-2,NA,TRBV3-1/TRBV3-2